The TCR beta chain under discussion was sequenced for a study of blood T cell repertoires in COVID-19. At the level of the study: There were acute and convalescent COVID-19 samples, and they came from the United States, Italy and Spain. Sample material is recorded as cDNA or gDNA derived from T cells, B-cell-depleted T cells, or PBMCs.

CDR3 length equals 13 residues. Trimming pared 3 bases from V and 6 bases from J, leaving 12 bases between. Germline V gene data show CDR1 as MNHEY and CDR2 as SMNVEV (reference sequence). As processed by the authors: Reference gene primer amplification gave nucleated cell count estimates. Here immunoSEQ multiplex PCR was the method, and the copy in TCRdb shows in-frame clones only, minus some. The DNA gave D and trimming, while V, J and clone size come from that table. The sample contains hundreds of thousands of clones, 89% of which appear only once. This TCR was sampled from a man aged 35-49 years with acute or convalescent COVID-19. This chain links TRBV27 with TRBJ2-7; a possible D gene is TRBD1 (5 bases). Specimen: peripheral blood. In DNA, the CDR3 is TGTGCCAGCAGTTTGGTGTCAGGGTCCGAGCAGTACTTC. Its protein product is CASSLVSGSEQYF.